The 17 T cell receptor beta chains listed next were all sequenced from one sample in a study of T-cell reconstitution after alpha-beta-depleted transplantation in children. Preparation of the TCRbeta library was carried out with unique molecular identifiers. TCRdb itself ran the PCR reads through MiXCR, one entry per CDR3 protein. Among approximately 350,000 distinct CDR3 sequences listed, 16% were seen once. Sequenced material: PBMCs, mostly from graft donor cells, taken 360 days after TCRalphabeta/CD19-depleted stem cell transplant. The receptor set was obtained from a male patient between 2 and 15 years old who had a stem cell transplant for acute lymphoblastic leukemia, so the T cells may come from the graft donor.

This clonotype has just a few counts. This chain uses TRBV7-3 with TRBJ2-3; tentative D call: TRBD1 (5 bases). Germline V gene data show CDR1 as SGHTA and CDR2 as FQGTGA. The CDR3 totals 16 residues. V lost 1 base and J lost 1, with 12 bases in between. CDR3 region: CASSLNTGRGTDTQYF. The CDR3 nucleotides read TGTGCCAGCAGCTTAAACACAGGCCGGGGCACAGATACGCAGTATTTT.

This chain's CDR3 is CSASNEQFF. The DNA for the CDR3 is TGCAGTGCTAGCAATGAGCAGTTCTTC. This rearrangement joins TRBV20-1 to TRBJ2-1, with D unclear. With 3 bases removed from V and 6 bases from J, the gap between germline ends came to 0 bases. The germline V gene encodes CDR1 DFQATT and CDR2 SNEGSKA (reference sequence). This CDR3 comprises 9 residues.

As for this clonotype: A much larger clone lies one base from this, so it may be a read error. This chain uses TRBV7-9 with TRBJ2-1; tentative D call: TRBD1 (6 bases). There are 14 residues in the CDR3. V was trimmed by 3 bases and J by 13 bases, leaving 19 bases between them. Per germline, CDR1 SEHNR and CDR2 FQNEAQ (reference sequence). This chain's CDR3 is CASSLRGQTGSQFF. The DNA of the CDR3 is TGTGCCAGCAGCTTGAGAGGACAGACCGGCTCTCAGTTCTTC. The full variable domain, rest sourced from reference TRBV7-9 and TRBJ2-1, is DTGVSQNPRHKITKRGQNVTFRCDPISEHNRLYWYRQTLGQGPEFLTYFQNEAQLEKSRLLSDRFSAERPKGSFSTLEIQRTEQGDSAMYLCASSLRGQTGSQFFGPGTRLTVL.

This clonotype turned up a few times. The V call is TRBV18, the J call TRBJ1-5, with a possible D match to TRBD1 (5 bases). This CDR3 comprises 14 residues. Trimming removed 6 bases from V and 5 bases from J, with 14 bases in between. The V gene's germline CDR1 is KGHSH and CDR2 LQKENI. CDR3 sequence: CASSLSGADQPQHF. The CDR3 coding sequence is TGTGCCAGCTCCCTGAGCGGGGCGGATCAGCCCCAGCATTTT.

The chain joins TRBV12-3 or TRBV12-4 to TRBJ2-1, with 11 bases that match TRBD2. This CDR3 is built from 13 residues. The ends lost 1 base at V and 13 bases at J; junction bases unmatched: 3. The CDR3 DNA follows: TGTGCCAGCAGTTTAGGACTAGCGGGGCAACAGTTCTTC. Translated: CASSLGLAGQQFF.

This clonotype was found many times. The chain employs TRBV7-8 and TRBJ2-5; weak D call: TRBD2 (6 bases). This CDR3 contains 17 residues. Germline CDR1 is SGHVS and CDR2 is FQNEAQ. Trimming took off 2 bases at V and 4 bases at J, with 20 bases between the two ends. The CDR3 protein is CASSLNPTGVGAETQYF. CDR3 coding DNA: TGTGCCAGCAGCTTAAACCCTACGGGAGTGGGCGCAGAGACCCAGTACTTC.

This sequence joins TRBV4-2 and TRBJ2-3; 9 nucleotides agree with TRBD1. This CDR3 is built from 18 residues. Trimming cost V 2 bases and J 2 bases; bases outside gene matches: 11. Germline V gene sequence: CDR1 LGHNA, CDR2 YNFKEQ. The CDR3 DNA reads TGTGCCAGCAGCCAACTCCCGGGACAGGGAATATACACAGATACGCAGTATTTT. Amino acid sequence: CASSQLPGQGIYTDTQYF.

This clonotype showed up just a few times. This chain connects TRBV7-2 to TRBJ2-1; TRBD2 aligns across 8 bases. V lost 4 bases to trimming and J lost 9 bases; unmatched junction nucleotides: 17. The V gene's germline CDR1 is SGHTA and CDR2 FQGNSA. The CDR3 totals 17 residues. CDR3 residues: CASSSDIWLAGNFEQFF. The DNA of the CDR3 is TGTGCCAGCAGCTCTGATATCTGGCTAGCGGGTAACTTTGAGCAGTTCTTC.

CDR3 DNA: TGTGCCAGCAGTTTCCGCAGCCTGGGGACTGAAGCTTTCTTT. Translation: CASSFRSLGTEAFF. The V gene is TRBV27, the J gene TRBJ1-1; the D is unclear. Germline V gene data show CDR1 as MNHEY and CDR2 as SMNVEV (reference sequence). Trimming took 3 bases from V and 5 from J, leaving 13 bases between them. The CDR3 is 14 residues long.

The rearrangement uses TRBV12-3 or TRBV12-4 and TRBJ2-5, with D perhaps TRBD2 (6 bases). Trimming left V 3 bases short and J 4 bases short, with 15 bases between. The CDR3 length is 15 residues. The CDR3 reads CASSFVLARGETQYF. For the CDR3, the DNA is TGTGCCAGCAGTTTTGTCCTAGCGCGGGGAGAGACCCAGTACTTC.

A few counts support this clonotype. The rearrangement uses TRBV9 and TRBJ2-2, with a possible D match to TRBD2 (6 bases). The germline V and J ends were trimmed by 2 bases and 6 bases, with 11 bases remaining between them. Germline V CDR1 and CDR2: SGDLS, YYNGEE. The CDR3 spans 14 residues. The CDR3 sequence: CASSVPGSSGELFF. As DNA, the CDR3 is TGTGCCAGCAGCGTCCCCGGGAGTTCCGGGGAGCTGTTTTTT.

This clonotype was seen only a few times. V is TRBV20-1 and J is TRBJ2-5, with D unclear. Germline CDR1 reads DFQATT; CDR2 reads SNEGSKA (reference sequence). Trimming took 7 bases from V and 4 from J, leaving 10 bases between them. This CDR3 is built from 11 residues. CDR3 bases: TGCAGTGTAAAAAGCCTAGAGACCCAGTACTTC. This translates into CSVKSLETQYF.

The chain has TRBV29-1 and TRBJ2-2; 10 bases are shared with TRBD2. After removal of 6 bases from V and 0 bases from J, the junction contained 7 bases not matched to a gene. Germline V gene lookup returns CDR1 SQVTM and CDR2 ANQGSEA. The CDR3 extends over 16 amino acids. The CDR3 sequence: CSVAIAGGANTGELFF. In DNA form, the CDR3 reads TGCAGCGTGGCTATAGCGGGAGGCGCGAACACCGGGGAGCTGTTTTTT.

This clonotype was counted a few times. This chain joins TRBV7-3 and TRBJ1-1, with D unclear. V lost 5 bases and J 4 bases, leaving 11 bases between the germline ends. Germline loops: CDR1 SGHTA, CDR2 FQGTGA. The CDR3 has 13 residues. CDR3 coding DNA: TGTGCCAGCAGCCTGTGGGAGGGCACTGAAGCTTTCTTT. Protein sequence: CASSLWEGTEAFF.

This chain joins TRBV21-1 and TRBJ2-4; TRBD1 is the table's D call and was not checked against the DNA. TRBV21-1 represents a pseudogene. The CDR3 is made up of 17 amino acids. This CDR3 reads CASSGSPIDRAKNIQYF. The CDR3 bases are TGTGCCAGCTCTGGTTCGCCTATCGACAGGGCCAAAAACATTCAGTACTTC.

The gene calls are TRBV18 and TRBJ2-7; 7 positions match TRBD2. The germline gives CDR1 KGHSH, CDR2 LQKENI. With 3 bases clipped from V and 6 bases from J, the junction kept 14 bases outside the gene matches. The CDR3 totals 16 residues. As DNA, the CDR3 is TGTGCCAGCTCACCCTCGCTAGCGGACCGCGGGGCCGAGCAGTACTTC. Amino acids: CASSPSLADRGAEQYF.

As DNA, the CDR3 is TGTGCCAGCAGCTCACCACAGGGGAGCTCCTATAATTCACCCCTCCACTTT. It specifies CASSSPQGSSYNSPLHF. The rearrangement uses TRBV7-8 and TRBJ1-6; 7 positions match TRBD1. After removal of 4 bases from V and 0 bases from J, the junction contained 6 bases not matched to a gene. This CDR3 has 17 residues. Per germline, CDR1 SGHVS and CDR2 FQNEAQ.